The present TCR beta chain was sequenced within a study of cytomegalovirus exposure and HLA in healthy donors. CDR3 length: 14 amino acids. The V gene lost 5 bases and the J gene lost 9 bases, with 17 bases spanning the gap. Germline lookup yields CDR1 SGHAT and CDR2 FQNNGV. Points from the study as a whole: The study listed around 150 cytomegalovirus-associated TCR beta chains.

As concerns this clone: Its antigen is still unknown.

The PCR was carried out with 60 Vbeta primers and 13 Jbeta primers. Only in-frame clones appear in the TCRdb table, and some are missing; sequencing was by immunoSEQ multiplex PCR. Of about 160,000 clones in the sample, about 80% are singletons; the top ten hold roughly 1.3%. The chain employs TRBV11-2 and TRBJ2-1; possibly TRBD2 for D (5 bases). This sequence was found in a woman in her fifties or sixties in good health and CMV-seronegative. The sequenced sample was PBMCs. CDR3 protein: CASSPGLTSVEQFF. In DNA, the CDR3 is TGTGCCAGCAGCCCCGGACTCACTTCGGTTGAGCAGTTCTTC. The whole variable domain, filled in from reference TRBV11-2 and TRBJ2-1, reads EAGVAQSPRYKIIEKRQSVAFWCNPISGHATLYWYQQILGQGPKLLIQFQNNGVVDDSQLPKDRFSAERLKGVDSTLKIQPAKLEDSAVYLCASSPGLTSVEQFFGPGTRLTVL.